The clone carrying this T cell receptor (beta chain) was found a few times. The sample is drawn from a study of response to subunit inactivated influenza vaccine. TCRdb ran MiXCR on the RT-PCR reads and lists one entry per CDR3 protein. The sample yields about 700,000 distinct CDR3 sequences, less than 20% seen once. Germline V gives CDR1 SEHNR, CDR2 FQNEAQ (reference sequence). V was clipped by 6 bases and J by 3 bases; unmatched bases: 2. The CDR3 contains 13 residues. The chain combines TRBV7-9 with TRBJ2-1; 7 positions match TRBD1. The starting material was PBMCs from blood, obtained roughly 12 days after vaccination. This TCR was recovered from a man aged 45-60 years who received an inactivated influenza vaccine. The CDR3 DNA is TGTGCCAGCAGACAGGGGAACTACAATGAGCAGTTCTTC. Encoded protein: CASRQGNYNEQFF.